The 20 T cell receptor beta chains presented below share a single source sample, sequenced in a study of blood T cell repertoires in COVID-19. The data were produced by immunoSEQ multiplex PCR, yet TCRdb's version contains in-frame clones alone and is incomplete. The sample consists of 120,000 to 150,000 clones, about 83% of them appearing once. The sequenced sample was peripheral blood. These receptors were taken from a woman aged 45-59 years with active or convalescent COVID-19.

The V gene is TRBV29-1, the J gene TRBJ1-2, with TRBD1 as a possible D gene (5 bases). Looked up from germline, CDR1 is SQVTM and CDR2 is ANQGSEA. V lost 7 bases and J lost 2, with 14 bases in between. This CDR3 comprises 13 residues. The CDR3 spells CSAPLAGNYGYTF. The CDR3 DNA is TGCAGCGCCCCTCTGGCAGGGAACTATGGCTACACCTTC.

The chain couples TRBV28 to TRBJ1-5; D may be TRBD1 (6 bases). Germline CDR1 and CDR2: MDHEN and SYDVKM. V shed 3 bases and J shed 7 bases, with 25 bases lying between them. The CDR3 sequence is 18 residues long. This chain's CDR3 is CASSFITRDTGAWQPQHF. CDR3 nucleotide sequence: TGTGCCAGCAGTTTTATTACTAGGGACACCGGGGCATGGCAGCCCCAGCATTTT.

The chain combines TRBV7-2 with TRBJ1-1; D might be TRBD1 (5 bases). This CDR3 comprises 17 residues. CDR1 SGHTA and CDR2 FQGNSA come from the germline V gene. Trimming removed 3 bases from V and 4 bases from J, with 21 bases in between. The CDR3: CASSFRELVGSGTEAFF. As DNA, the CDR3 is TGTGCCAGCAGCTTCAGGGAACTGGTTGGTAGTGGCACTGAAGCTTTCTTT.

The rearrangement joins TRBV10-1 to TRBJ1-5; TRBD1 agrees at 7 bases. This CDR3 comprises 15 residues. V lost 7 bases to trimming and J lost 5 bases; unmatched junction nucleotides: 11. The germline V gene encodes CDR1 WNHNN and CDR2 SYGVQD (reference sequence). CDR3 bases: TGCGCCAGCACCCCCCGACAGGGTGTCGATCAGCCCCAGCATTTT. Its translation: CASTPRQGVDQPQHF.

The V gene is TRBV7-6, the J gene TRBJ2-7; TRBD1 aligns across 7 bases. This CDR3 region has 17 residues. The V gene end was trimmed by 3 bases and the J gene end by 0 bases; junction bases not matched to a gene: 11. Germline V gene sequence: CDR1 SGHVS, CDR2 FNYEAQ. The CDR3 protein is CASSLDSGTESSYEQYF. The CDR3 coding sequence is TGTGCCAGCAGCTTGGACTCCGGGACAGAAAGCTCCTACGAGCAGTACTTC.

The chain combines TRBV5-1 with TRBJ2-7, with 8 bases fitting TRBD2. V gave up 5 bases and J gave up 0 bases; unmatched junction bases: 4. The CDR3 consists of 14 residues. Germline V gene data show CDR1 as SGHRS and CDR2 as YFSETQ. The CDR3 here is CASSTGTSSYEQYF. The CDR3 nucleotides are TGCGCCAGCAGTACCGGGACTAGCTCCTACGAGCAGTACTTC.

This clone turned up a few times. The chain has TRBV18 and TRBJ1-6; D perhaps matches TRBD1 (5 bases). Germline V gene data show CDR1 as KGHSH and CDR2 as LQKENI. CDR3 size: 15 residues. Between the trimmed V and J ends, which lost 5 bases and 10 bases, there was a span of 18 bases. CDR3 region: CASSVDQGSGSPLHF. CDR3 DNA sequence: TGTGCCAGCTCAGTGGATCAGGGATCAGGATCACCCCTCCACTTT.

This sequence joins TRBV28 and TRBJ2-5; TRBD2 agrees at 11 bases. Trimming cost V 2 bases and J 4 bases; bases outside gene matches: 12. The CDR3 covers 18 residues. The germline CDR1 and CDR2 sequences are MDHEN and SYDVKM. CDR3 DNA: TGTGCCAGCAGTTTAGTGATAGCGGGAGGGGGCGGACGAGAGACCCAGTACTTC. It encodes CASSLVIAGGGGRETQYF.

This clone was found a few times. The rearrangement joins TRBV19 to TRBJ1-1; perhaps TRBD1 as D (5 bases). CDR3 length equals 14 residues. The germline V and J ends were trimmed by 5 bases and 2 bases, with 12 bases remaining between them. Germline CDR1 LNHDA, CDR2 SQIVND (reference sequence). The CDR3 region is CASSWATGNTEAFF. CDR3 DNA: TGTGCCAGTAGTTGGGCCACAGGCAACACTGAAGCTTTCTTT. Looking up the rest from reference TRBV19 and TRBJ1-1 gives the full variable domain: DGGITQSPKYLFRKEGQNVTLSCEQNLNHDAMYWYRQDPGQGLRLIYYSQIVNDFQKGDIAEGYSVSREKKESFPLTVTSAQKNPTAFYLCASSWATGNTEAFFGQGTRLTVV.

The V call is TRBV11-2, the J call TRBJ2-3; 7 positions agree with TRBD2. Germline CDR1 SGHAT, CDR2 FQNNGV. The CDR3 covers 12 residues. With V trimmed by 7 bases and J by 3 bases, 1 base remained unmatched. CDR3 DNA: TGTGCCAGCACGGGGGGAACAGATACGCAGTATTTT. It encodes CASTGGTDTQYF.

The genes are TRBV18 and TRBJ2-3; 13 positions agree with TRBD2. Per germline, CDR1 KGHSH and CDR2 LQKENI. V lost 6 bases, J lost 2 bases, and 14 bases stayed unmatched. This CDR3 spans 19 amino acids. For the CDR3, the DNA is TGTGCCAGCTCGTCGGGGACTAGCGGGACGATACTACTCACAGATACGCAGTATTTT. It encodes CASSSGTSGTILLTDTQYF.

This clone was seen only once. The genes are TRBV5-1 and TRBJ1-1; D gene ambiguous. Per the germline V gene, CDR1 is SGHRS and CDR2 is YFSETQ. The V and J ends lost 4 bases and 4 bases respectively, with 11 bases between them. The CDR3 runs to 13 residues. DNA of the CDR3: TGCGCCAGCAGCCTTCTAACAGCCACTGAAGCTTTCTTT. The encoded protein is CASSLLTATEAFF.

The chain has TRBV7-2 and TRBJ2-1; the match to TRBD1 covers 9 bases. V lost 4 bases, J lost 7 bases, and 8 bases stayed unmatched. The CDR3 is 15 residues long. Germline V gene sequence: CDR1 SGHTA, CDR2 FQGNSA. This CDR3 is CASSSSRTGANEQFF. The CDR3 nucleotides are TGTGCCAGCAGCTCCTCACGGACAGGGGCTAATGAGCAGTTCTTC.

DNA of the CDR3: TGTGCCACCAGTGATGCTAGTCCGGGACAGGGGTCCCAAGAGACCCAGTACTTC. Its protein is CATSDASPGQGSQETQYF. The rearrangement joins TRBV24-1 to TRBJ2-5; TRBD1 agrees at 10 bases. The CDR3 is 18 amino acids. The junction had 10 bases not matched to a gene; V was cut back by 3 bases and J by 1 base. The germline V gene has CDR1 KGHDR and CDR2 SFDVKD.

The J gene is TRBJ1-5, the V gene TRBV3-1 (or the pseudogene TRBV3-2); D unresolved. V was cut by 4 bases and J by 0 bases, with 4 bases left in between. Per the germline V gene, CDR1 is LGHDT and CDR2 is YNNKEL (reference sequence). This CDR3 contains 13 residues. In DNA form, the CDR3 reads TGTGCCAGCAGCCCTAATAGCAATCAGCCCCAGCATTTT. This codes for CASSPNSNQPQHF.

This chain joins TRBV24-1 and TRBJ2-1; no clear D gene. The CDR3 covers 13 residues. From germline, CDR1 is KGHDR and CDR2 SFDVKD. With 1 base removed from V and 5 bases from J, the gap between germline ends came to 5 bases. CDR3 DNA: TGTGCCACCAGTGATTTCGCTAACAATGAGCAGTTCTTC. Encoded protein: CATSDFANNEQFF.

The chain links TRBV5-1 to TRBJ1-3, with unresolved D. CDR1 and CDR2 (germline): SGHRS, YFSETQ. The CDR3 is made up of 15 amino acids. V lost 4 bases, J lost 0 bases, and 11 bases lay in between. The CDR3 loop is CASSLGLVSGNTIYF. The DNA for the CDR3 is TGCGCCAGCAGCCTCGGACTAGTCTCTGGAAACACCATATATTTT.

This clone was detected a few times. The genes are TRBV4-2 and TRBJ1-3; D not resolved. The CDR3 loop spans 16 amino acids. Trimming removed 0 bases from V and 1 base from J, with 10 bases in between. Germline assignment: CDR1 LGHNA and CDR2 YNFKEQ. CDR3 sequence (DNA): TGTGCCAGCAGCCAAGATTGGAGCCCTTCTGGAAACACCATATATTTT. Its translation: CASSQDWSPSGNTIYF.

This chain uses TRBV7-2 with TRBJ2-2, with D unclear. From germline, CDR1 is SGHTA and CDR2 FQGNSA. This CDR3 comprises 12 residues. V gave up 4 bases and J gave up 3 bases, with 3 bases separating them. CDR3 protein: CASSSYTGELFF. For the CDR3, the DNA is TGTGCCAGCAGCTCATACACCGGGGAGCTGTTTTTT.

The chain is built from TRBV6-2 or TRBV6-3 and TRBJ2-1; 9 bases map to TRBD2. The CDR3 sequence is 15 residues long. In germline, CDR1 is MNHEY, CDR2 SVGEGT. The V segment lost 4 bases and the J segment 9 bases; nucleotides outside the gene matches: 10. DNA for the CDR3: TGTGCCAGCAGTTTTCGAGCGGGGGGCCGGGGTGAGCAGTTCTTC. Its translation: CASSFRAGGRGEQFF.